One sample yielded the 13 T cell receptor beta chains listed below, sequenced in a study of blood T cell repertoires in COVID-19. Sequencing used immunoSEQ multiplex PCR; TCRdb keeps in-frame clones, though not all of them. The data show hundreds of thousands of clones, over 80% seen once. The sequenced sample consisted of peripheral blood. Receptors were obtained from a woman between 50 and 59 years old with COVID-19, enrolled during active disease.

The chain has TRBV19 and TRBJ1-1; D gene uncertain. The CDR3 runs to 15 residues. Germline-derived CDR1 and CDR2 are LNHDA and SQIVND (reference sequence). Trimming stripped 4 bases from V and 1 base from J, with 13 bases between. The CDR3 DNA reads TGTGCCAGTAGTACCCAGGTCGACCCGAACACTGAAGCTTTCTTT. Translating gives CASSTQVDPNTEAFF.

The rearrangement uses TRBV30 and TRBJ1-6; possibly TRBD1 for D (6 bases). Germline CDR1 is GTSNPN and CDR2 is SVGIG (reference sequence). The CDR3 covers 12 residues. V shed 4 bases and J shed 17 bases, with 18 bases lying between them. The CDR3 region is CAWIWGQGQVHF. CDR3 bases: TGTGCCTGGATATGGGGGCAGGGCCAGGTCCACTTT.

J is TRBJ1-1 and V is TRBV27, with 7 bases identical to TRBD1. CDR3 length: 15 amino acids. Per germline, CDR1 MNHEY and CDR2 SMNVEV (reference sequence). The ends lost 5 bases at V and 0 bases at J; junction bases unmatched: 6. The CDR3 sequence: CASSRTDRLNTEAFF. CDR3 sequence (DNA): TGTGCCAGCAGTCGAACGGACAGGCTGAACACTGAAGCTTTCTTT.

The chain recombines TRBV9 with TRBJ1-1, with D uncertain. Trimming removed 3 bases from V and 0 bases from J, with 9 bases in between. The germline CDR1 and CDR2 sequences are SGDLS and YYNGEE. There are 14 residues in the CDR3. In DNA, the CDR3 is TGTGCCAGCAGCGCGGCGGGGATGAACACTGAAGCTTTCTTT. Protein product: CASSAAGMNTEAFF.

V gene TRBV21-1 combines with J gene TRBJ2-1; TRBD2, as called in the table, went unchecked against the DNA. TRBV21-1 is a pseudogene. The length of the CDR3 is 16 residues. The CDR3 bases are TGTGCCAGCAGCATCCGCCCGGGACTAGCTAACAATGAGCAGTTCTTC. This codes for CASSIRPGLANNEQFF.

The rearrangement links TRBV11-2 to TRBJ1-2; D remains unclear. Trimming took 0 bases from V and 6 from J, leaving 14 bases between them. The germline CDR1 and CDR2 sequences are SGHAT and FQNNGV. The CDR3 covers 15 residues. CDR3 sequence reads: CASSLEPAGNHGYTF. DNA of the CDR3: TGTGCCAGCAGCTTAGAACCGGCAGGCAACCATGGCTACACCTTC.

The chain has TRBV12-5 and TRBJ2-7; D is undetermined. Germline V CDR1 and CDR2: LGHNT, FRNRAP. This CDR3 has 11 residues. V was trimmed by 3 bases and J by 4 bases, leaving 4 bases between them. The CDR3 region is CASGFEYEQYF. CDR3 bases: TGTGCTAGTGGTTTCGAGTACGAGCAGTACTTC.

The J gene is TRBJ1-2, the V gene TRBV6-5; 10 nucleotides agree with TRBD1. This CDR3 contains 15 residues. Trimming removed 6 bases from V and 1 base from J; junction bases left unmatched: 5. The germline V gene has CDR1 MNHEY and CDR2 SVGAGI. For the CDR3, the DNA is TGTGCCAGCAGACCCGGGGACAGGGGTAACTATGGCTACACCTTC. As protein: CASRPGDRGNYGYTF.

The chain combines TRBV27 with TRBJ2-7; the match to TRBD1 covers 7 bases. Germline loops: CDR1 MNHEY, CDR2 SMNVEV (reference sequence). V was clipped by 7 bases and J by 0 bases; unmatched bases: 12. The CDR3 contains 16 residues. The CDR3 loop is CASTGGDWRLSYEQYF. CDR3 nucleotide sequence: TGTGCCAGCACAGGGGGAGATTGGAGACTCTCCTACGAGCAGTACTTC.

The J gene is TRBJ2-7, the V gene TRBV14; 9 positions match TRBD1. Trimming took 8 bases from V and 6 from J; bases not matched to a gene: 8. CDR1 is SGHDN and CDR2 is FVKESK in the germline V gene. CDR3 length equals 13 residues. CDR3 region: CASAGTGFSEQYF. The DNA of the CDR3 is TGTGCCAGCGCAGGGACAGGGTTCAGCGAGCAGTACTTC.

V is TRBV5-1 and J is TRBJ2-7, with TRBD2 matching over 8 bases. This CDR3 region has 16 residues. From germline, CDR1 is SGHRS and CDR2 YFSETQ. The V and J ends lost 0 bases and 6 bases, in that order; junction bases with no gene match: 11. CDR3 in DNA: TGCGCCAGCAGCTTGGCCGGGAGTAGCGGGACCGGCGAGCAGTACTTC. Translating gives CASSLAGSSGTGEQYF.

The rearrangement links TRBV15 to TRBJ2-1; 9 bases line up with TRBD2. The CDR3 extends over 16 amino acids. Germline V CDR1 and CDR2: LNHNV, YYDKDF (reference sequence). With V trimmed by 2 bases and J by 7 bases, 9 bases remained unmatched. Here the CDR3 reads CATSRKIAGVNNEQFF. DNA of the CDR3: TGTGCCACCAGCAGAAAAATAGCGGGAGTCAATAATGAGCAGTTCTTC. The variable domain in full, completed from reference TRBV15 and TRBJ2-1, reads DAMVIQNPRYQVTQFGKPVTLSCSQTLNHNVMYWYQQKSSQAPKLLFHYYDKDFNNEADTPDNFQSRRPNTSFCFLDIRSPGLGDTAMYLCATSRKIAGVNNEQFFGPGTRLTVL.

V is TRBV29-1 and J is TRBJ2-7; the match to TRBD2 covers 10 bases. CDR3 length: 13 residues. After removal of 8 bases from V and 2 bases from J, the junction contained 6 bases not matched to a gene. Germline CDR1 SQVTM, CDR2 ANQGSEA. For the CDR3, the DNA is TGCAGCACCACTAGCGGGAATACCTACGAGCAGTACTTC. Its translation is CSTTSGNTYEQYF.